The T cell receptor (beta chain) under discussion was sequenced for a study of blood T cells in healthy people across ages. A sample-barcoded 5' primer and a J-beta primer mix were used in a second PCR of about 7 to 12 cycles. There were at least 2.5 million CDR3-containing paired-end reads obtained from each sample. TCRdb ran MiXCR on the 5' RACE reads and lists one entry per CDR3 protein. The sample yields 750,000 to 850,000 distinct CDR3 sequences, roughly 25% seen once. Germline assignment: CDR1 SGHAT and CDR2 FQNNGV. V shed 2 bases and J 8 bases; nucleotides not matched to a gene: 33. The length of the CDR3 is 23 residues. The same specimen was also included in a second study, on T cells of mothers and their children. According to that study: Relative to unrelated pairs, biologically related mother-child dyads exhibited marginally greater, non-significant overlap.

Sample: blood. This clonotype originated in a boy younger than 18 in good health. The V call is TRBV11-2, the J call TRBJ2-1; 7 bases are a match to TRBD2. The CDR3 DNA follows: TGTGCCAGCAGCTTATTGCTCTTGAGTGACGCTACCCGGAGGACTAGATGGTATGATGAGCAGTTCTTC. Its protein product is CASSLLLLSDATRRTRWYDEQFF.